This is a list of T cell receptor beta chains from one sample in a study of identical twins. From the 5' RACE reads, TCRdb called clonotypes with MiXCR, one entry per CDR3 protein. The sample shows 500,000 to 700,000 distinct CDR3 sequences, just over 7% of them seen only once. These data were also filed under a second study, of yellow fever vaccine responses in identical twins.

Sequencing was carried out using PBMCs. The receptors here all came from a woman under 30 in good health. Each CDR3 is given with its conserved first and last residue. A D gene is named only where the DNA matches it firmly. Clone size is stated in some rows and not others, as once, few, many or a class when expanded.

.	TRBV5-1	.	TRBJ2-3	CASSLTGLDTQYF	TGCGCCAGCAGCTTAACCGGGTTAGATACGCAGTATTTT
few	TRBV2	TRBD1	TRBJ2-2	CASRQTPGQAFGNTGELFF	TGTGCCAGCAGACAAACCCCGGGACAGGCCTTCGGAAACACCGGGGAGCTGTTTTTT
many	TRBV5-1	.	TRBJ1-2	CASRRPTENYGYTF	TGCGCCAGCAGACGTCCGACAGAAAACTATGGCTACACCTTC
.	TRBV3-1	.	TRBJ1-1	CASSSLKGAEAFF	TGTGCCAGCAGCTCCCTAAAAGGAGCTGAAGCTTTCTTT
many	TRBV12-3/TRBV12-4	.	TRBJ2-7	CASSLLADPSYEQYF	TGTGCCAGCAGTTTACTGGCGGATCCTTCCTACGAGCAGTACTTC
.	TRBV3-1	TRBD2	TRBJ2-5	CASSRKVWTRGSETQYF	TGTGCCAGCAGCCGGAAGGTTTGGACTAGAGGTTCGGAGACCCAGTACTTC
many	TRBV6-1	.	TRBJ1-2	CASGTQSLNYGYTF	TGTGCCAGTGGGACGCAGTCCCTTAACTATGGCTACACCTTC
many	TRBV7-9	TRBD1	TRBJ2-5	CASSFVQGDQETQYF	TGTGCCAGCAGCTTCGTACAGGGGGACCAAGAGACCCAGTACTTC
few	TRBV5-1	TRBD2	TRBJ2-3	CASSPPPGLGSIGDTQYF	TGCGCCAGCAGCCCACCCCCGGGACTAGGCTCGATAGGAGATACGCAGTATTTT
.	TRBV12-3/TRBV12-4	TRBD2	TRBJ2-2	CASSSPGTSGNTGELFF	TGTGCCAGCAGTTCACCCGGGACTAGCGGGAACACCGGGGAGCTGTTTTTT
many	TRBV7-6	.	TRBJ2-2	CASSWGDTGELFF	TGTGCCAGCAGCTGGGGGGACACCGGGGAGCTGTTTTTT
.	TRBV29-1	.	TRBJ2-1	CSVTGGRGGNEQFF	TGCAGCGTGACCGGGGGCCGGGGTGGGAATGAGCAGTTCTTC
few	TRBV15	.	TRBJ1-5	CATSRDRWKEGAPYYQPQHF	TGTGCCACCAGCAGAGATCGATGGAAGGAGGGAGCCCCATATTATCAGCCCCAGCATTTT
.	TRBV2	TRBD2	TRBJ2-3	CASRGLAGIGDTQYF	TGTGCCAGCAGGGGACTAGCGGGAATAGGAGATACGCAGTATTTT
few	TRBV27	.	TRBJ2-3	CASSLLRPGGTDTQYF	TGTGCCAGCAGTTTACTCCGCCCTGGAGGCACAGATACGCAGTATTTT
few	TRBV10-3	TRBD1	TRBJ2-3	CATRTGGADTQYF	TGTGCCACTCGGACAGGGGGTGCAGATACGCAGTATTTT
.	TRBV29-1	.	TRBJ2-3	CSVQRGSGADTQYF	TGCAGCGTCCAAAGGGGGTCTGGGGCAGATACGCAGTATTTT
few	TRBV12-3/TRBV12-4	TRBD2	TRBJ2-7	CASRVSGSNSYEQYF	TGTGCCAGCAGAGTTAGCGGGTCCAACTCCTACGAGCAGTACTTC
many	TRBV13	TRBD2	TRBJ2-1	CASSLAPGLAGSEQFF	TGTGCCAGCAGCTTAGCCCCGGGACTAGCGGGGTCTGAGCAGTTCTTC
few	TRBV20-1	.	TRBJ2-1	CSARRAEESSYNEQFF	TGCAGTGCTAGAAGGGCGGAGGAGAGCTCCTACAATGAGCAGTTCTTC
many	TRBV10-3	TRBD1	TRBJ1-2	CAISDPGQTGYTF	TGTGCCATCAGTGACCCGGGACAGACAGGCTACACCTTC
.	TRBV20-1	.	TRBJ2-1	CSGVLGTNEQFF	TGCAGTGGTGTACTGGGGACCAATGAGCAGTTCTTC
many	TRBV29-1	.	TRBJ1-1	CSVDGTGAEAFF	TGCAGCGTTGACGGTACGGGGGCTGAAGCTTTCTTT
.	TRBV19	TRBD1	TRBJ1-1	CASGPNYRGAMSEAFF	TGTGCCAGCGGCCCGAACTACAGGGGCGCAATGAGTGAAGCTTTCTTT
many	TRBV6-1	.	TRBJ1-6	CASSELIQALHF	TGTGCCAGCAGTGAACTAATACAAGCCCTCCACTTT
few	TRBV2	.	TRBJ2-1	CAIHSGLYNEQFF	TGTGCCATCCACAGCGGACTCTACAATGAGCAGTTCTTC
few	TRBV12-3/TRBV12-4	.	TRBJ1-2	CASSPGLSGYTF	TGTGCCAGCAGCCCAGGGTTAAGTGGCTACACCTTC
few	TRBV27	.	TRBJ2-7	CASSPRHGGGIYEQYF	TGTGCCAGCAGTCCGCGACACGGGGGCGGCATCTACGAGCAGTACTTC
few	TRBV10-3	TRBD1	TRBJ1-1	CAISERPTGQDTEAFF	TGTGCCATCAGTGAGCGCCCGACAGGGCAGGACACTGAAGCTTTCTTT
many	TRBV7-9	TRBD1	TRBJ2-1	CASSRRQGLDEQFF	TGTGCCAGCAGCCGGAGACAGGGTTTGGATGAGCAGTTCTTC
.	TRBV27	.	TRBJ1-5	CASSLKGWGQPQHF	TGTGCCAGCAGTCTTAAGGGTTGGGGTCAGCCCCAGCATTTT
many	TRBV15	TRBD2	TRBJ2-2	CATSRDKGLAGGLTANTGELFF	TGTGCCACCAGCAGAGATAAAGGCCTAGCGGGGGGCCTGACCGCGAACACCGGGGAGCTGTTTTTT
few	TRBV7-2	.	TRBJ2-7	CASSRQGGYEQYF	TGTGCCAGCAGCCGCCAAGGGGGCTACGAGCAGTACTTC
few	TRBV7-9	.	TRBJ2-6	CASSLADSSGANVLTF	TGTGCCAGCAGCTTAGCGGACAGCTCTGGGGCCAACGTCCTGACTTTC
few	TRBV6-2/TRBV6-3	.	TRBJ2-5	CASSYSSTSGTQYF	TGTGCCAGCAGTTACTCATCGACTAGTGGGACCCAGTACTTC
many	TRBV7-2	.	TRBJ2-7	CASSSRKTRATYEQYF	TGTGCCAGCAGCTCGCGTAAGACTAGGGCAACCTACGAGCAGTACTTC
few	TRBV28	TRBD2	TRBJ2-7	CASSLDLGLAGRDEQYF	TGTGCCAGCAGTTTAGATTTGGGACTAGCGGGAAGGGACGAGCAGTACTTC
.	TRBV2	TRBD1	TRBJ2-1	CARHRTGAVNNEQFF	TGTGCCAGACACCGGACAGGGGCGGTAAACAATGAGCAGTTCTTC
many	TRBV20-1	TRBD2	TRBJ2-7	CSARNTPGGQYF	TGCAGTGCTAGAAATACACCGGGGGGGCAGTACTTC
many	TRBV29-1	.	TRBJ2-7	CSVNKPGLGDYEQYF	TGCAGCGTTAACAAACCGGGACTGGGAGACTACGAGCAGTACTTC
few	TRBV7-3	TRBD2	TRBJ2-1	CASSSMSGSSYNEQFF	TGTGCCAGCAGCTCGATGAGCGGGAGCTCCTACAATGAGCAGTTCTTC
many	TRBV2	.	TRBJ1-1	CASRGSWKTEAFF	TGTGCCAGCCGTGGGTCTTGGAAGACTGAAGCTTTCTTT
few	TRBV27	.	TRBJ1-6	CASTGAYNSPLHF	TGTGCCAGCACGGGGGCGTACAATTCACCCCTCCACTTT
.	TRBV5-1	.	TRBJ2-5	CASRGGSQETQYF	TGCGCCAGCAGAGGGGGTAGCCAAGAGACCCAGTACTTC
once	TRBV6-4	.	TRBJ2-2	CASSAGADTGELFF	TGTGCCAGCAGTGCCGGAGCCGACACCGGGGAGCTGTTTTTT
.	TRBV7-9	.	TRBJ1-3	CANRGTGNTVYF	TGTGCCAACCGAGGGACTGGAAACACCGTATATTTT
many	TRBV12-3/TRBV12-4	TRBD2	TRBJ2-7	CASSPGLANNYEQYF	TGTGCCAGCAGCCCAGGACTAGCGAACAACTACGAGCAGTACTTC
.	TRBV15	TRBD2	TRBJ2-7	CATSLSGGGRSWEQYF	TGTGCCACCAGCCTCTCCGGCGGCGGGAGGTCGTGGGAGCAGTACTTC
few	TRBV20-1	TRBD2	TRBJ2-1	CSARAPGTSSYNEQFF	TGCAGTGCTAGAGCCCCCGGGACTAGTTCCTACAATGAGCAGTTCTTC
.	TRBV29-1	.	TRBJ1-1	CSVWQSEAFF	TGCAGCGTATGGCAAAGTGAAGCTTTCTTT
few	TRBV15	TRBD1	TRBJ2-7	CATSRSRDRVGYEQYF	TGTGCCACCAGCAGATCCCGGGACAGGGTTGGGTACGAGCAGTACTTC
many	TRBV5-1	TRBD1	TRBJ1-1	CASSRFRDRGTTEAFF	TGCGCCAGCAGCAGATTCCGGGACAGGGGAACCACTGAAGCTTTCTTT
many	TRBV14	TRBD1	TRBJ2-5	CASSQAGTVKETQYF	TGTGCCAGCAGCCAAGCTGGGACAGTCAAAGAGACCCAGTACTTC
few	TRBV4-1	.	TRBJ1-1	CASSHSGLEAFF	TGCGCCAGCAGCCATTCCGGTTTGGAAGCTTTCTTT